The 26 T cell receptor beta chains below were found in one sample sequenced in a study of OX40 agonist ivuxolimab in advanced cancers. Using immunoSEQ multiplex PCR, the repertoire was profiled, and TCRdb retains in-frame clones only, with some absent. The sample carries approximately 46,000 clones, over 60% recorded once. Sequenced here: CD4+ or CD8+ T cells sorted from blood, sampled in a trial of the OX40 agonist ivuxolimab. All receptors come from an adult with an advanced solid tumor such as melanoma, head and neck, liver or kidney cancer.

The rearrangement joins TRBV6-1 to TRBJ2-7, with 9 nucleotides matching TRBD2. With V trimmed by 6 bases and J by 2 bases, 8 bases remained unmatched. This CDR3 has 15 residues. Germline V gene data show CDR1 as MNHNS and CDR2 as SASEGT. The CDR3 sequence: CASRGGASGTYEQYF. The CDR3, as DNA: TGTGCCAGCAGGGGAGGGGCTAGCGGGACCTACGAGCAGTACTTC.

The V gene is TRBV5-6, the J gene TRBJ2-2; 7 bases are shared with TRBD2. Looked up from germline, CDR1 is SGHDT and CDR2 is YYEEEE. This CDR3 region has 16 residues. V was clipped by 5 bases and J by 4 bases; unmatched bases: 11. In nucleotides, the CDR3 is TGTGCCAGCAGTCGACGGGCGGGAGCGGGCACCGGGGAGCTGTTTTTT. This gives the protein CASSRRAGAGTGELFF.

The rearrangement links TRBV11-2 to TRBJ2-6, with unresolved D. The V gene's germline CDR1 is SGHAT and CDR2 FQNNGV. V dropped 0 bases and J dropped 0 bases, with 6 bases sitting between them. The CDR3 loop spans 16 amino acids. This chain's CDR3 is CASSLDSSSGANVLTF. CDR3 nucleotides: TGTGCCAGCAGCTTAGATTCCAGCTCTGGGGCCAACGTCCTGACTTTC.

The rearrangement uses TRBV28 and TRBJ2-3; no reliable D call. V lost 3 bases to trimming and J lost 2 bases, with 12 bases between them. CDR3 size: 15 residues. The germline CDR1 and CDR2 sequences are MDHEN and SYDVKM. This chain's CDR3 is CASSFRYPLTDTQYF. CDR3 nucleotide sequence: TGTGCCAGCAGTTTCCGCTACCCACTCACAGATACGCAGTATTTT.

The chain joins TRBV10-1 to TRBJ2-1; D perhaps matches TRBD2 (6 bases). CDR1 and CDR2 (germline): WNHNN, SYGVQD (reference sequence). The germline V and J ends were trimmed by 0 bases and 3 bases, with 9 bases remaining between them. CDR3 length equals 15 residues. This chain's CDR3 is CASSESGLGYNEQFF. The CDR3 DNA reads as TGCGCCAGCAGTGAGTCGGGACTCGGCTACAATGAGCAGTTCTTC.

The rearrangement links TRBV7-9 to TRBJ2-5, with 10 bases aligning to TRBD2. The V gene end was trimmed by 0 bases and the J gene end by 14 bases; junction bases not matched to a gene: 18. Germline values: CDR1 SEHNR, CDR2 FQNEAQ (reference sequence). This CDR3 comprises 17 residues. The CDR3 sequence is CASSLARRLAGGAEQYF. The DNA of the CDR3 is TGTGCCAGCAGCTTAGCCCGGCGACTAGCGGGTGGCGCCGAACAATACTTC. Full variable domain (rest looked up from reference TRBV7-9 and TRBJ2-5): DTGVSQNPRHKITKRGQNVTFRCDPISEHNRLYWYRQTLGQGPEFLTYFQNEAQLEKSRLLSDRFSAERPKGSFSTLEIQRTEQGDSAMYLCASSLARRLAGGAEQYFGPGTRLLVL.

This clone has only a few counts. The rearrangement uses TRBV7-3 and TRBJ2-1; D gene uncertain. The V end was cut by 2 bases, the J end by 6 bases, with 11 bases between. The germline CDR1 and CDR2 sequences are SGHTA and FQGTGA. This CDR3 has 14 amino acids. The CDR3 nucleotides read TGTGCCAGCAGCTTACAGCTGGGTTCCAATGAGCAGTTCTTC. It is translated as CASSLQLGSNEQFF.

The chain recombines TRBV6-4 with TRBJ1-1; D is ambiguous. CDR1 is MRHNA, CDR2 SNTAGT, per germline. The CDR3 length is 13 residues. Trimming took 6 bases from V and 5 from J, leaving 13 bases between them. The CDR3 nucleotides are TGTGCCAGCAGCGCCCGAATGGGGACTGAAGCTTTCTTT. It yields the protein CASSARMGTEAFF.

The CDR3 reads CASSLGQEFYGYTF. CDR3 DNA: TGTGCCAGCAGTTTAGGGCAGGAATTTTATGGCTACACCTTC. The V and J genes are TRBV28 and TRBJ1-2; D gene ambiguous. The CDR3 contains 14 residues. The germline V gene has CDR1 MDHEN and CDR2 SYDVKM. Trimming removed 2 bases from V and 5 bases from J, with 12 bases in between.

CDR3 sequence (DNA): TGTGCCAGCTCCTCTGGGGGAGGGGGCAACTATGGCTACACCTTC. This codes for CASSSGGGGNYGYTF. The chain links TRBV28 to TRBJ1-2; 7 bases fit TRBD1. The trim removed 8 bases at V and 2 bases at J, leaving 11 bases unmatched. Germline V gene sequence: CDR1 MDHEN, CDR2 SYDVKM. This CDR3 contains 15 residues.

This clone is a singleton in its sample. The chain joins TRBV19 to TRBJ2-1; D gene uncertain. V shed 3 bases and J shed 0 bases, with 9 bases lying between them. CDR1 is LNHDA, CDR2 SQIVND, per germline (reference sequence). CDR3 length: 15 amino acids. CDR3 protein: CASSIEIPSYNEQFF. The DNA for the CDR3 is TGTGCCAGTAGTATTGAGATACCCTCCTACAATGAGCAGTTCTTC.

CDR3: CASSLMTGSNQPQHF. The DNA of the CDR3 is TGTGCCAGCAGCTTAATGACAGGTTCAAATCAGCCCCAGCATTTT. The V call is TRBV7-6, the J call TRBJ1-5; TRBD1 is a possible D gene (6 bases). Germline loops: CDR1 SGHVS, CDR2 FNYEAQ. With 2 bases removed from V and 4 bases from J, the gap between germline ends came to 12 bases. The CDR3 sequence is 15 residues long.

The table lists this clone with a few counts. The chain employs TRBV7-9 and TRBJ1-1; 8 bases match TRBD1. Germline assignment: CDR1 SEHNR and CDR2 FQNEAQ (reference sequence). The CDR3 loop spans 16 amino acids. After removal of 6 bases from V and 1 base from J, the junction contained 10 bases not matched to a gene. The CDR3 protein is CASSRDLGQANTEAFF. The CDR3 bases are TGTGCCAGCAGTCGCGACCTGGGACAGGCGAACACTGAAGCTTTCTTT.

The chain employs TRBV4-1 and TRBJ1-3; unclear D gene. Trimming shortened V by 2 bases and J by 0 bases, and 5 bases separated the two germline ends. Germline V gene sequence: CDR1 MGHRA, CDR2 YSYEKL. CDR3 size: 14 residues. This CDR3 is CASSQPISGNTIYF. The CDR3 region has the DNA TGCGCCAGCAGCCAACCAATCTCTGGAAACACCATATATTTT.

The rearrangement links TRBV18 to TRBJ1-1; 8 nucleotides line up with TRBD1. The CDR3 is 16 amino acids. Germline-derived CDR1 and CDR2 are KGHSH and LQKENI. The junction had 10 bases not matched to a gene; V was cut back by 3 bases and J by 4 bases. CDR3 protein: CASSPGQAPRGTEAFF. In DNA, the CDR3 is TGTGCCAGCTCACCGGGACAGGCCCCGAGGGGCACTGAAGCTTTCTTT.

This chain's CDR3 is CASSWDRGRGNTIYF. The DNA of the CDR3 is TGTGCCAGCAGTTGGGACAGGGGGAGAGGAAACACCATATATTTT. The J gene is TRBJ1-3, the V gene TRBV5-8; TRBD1 agrees at 11 bases. The germline V gene encodes CDR1 SGHTS and CDR2 YDEGEE. V lost 5 bases to trimming and J lost 4 bases; unmatched junction nucleotides: 5. This CDR3 is built from 15 residues.

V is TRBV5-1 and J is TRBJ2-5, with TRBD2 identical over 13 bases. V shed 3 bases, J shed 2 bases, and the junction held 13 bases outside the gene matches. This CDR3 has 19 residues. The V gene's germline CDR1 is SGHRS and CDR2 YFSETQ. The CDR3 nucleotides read TGCGCCAGCAGCTCCCCCCTACTAGCGGGAGGGGGGGGGCAAGAGACCCAGTACTTC. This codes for CASSSPLLAGGGGQETQYF.

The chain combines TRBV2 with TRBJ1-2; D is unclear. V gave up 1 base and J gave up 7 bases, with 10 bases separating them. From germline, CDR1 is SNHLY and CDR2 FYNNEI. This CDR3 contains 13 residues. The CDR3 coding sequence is TGTGCCAGCAGTGAAGGCCGGGGAGGTGGCTACACCTTC. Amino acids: CASSEGRGGGYTF.

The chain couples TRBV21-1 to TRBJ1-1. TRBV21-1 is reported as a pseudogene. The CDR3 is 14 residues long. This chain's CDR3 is CASRTERLNTEAFF. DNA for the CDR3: TGTGCCAGCCGTACCGAGAGATTGAACACTGAAGCTTTCTTT.

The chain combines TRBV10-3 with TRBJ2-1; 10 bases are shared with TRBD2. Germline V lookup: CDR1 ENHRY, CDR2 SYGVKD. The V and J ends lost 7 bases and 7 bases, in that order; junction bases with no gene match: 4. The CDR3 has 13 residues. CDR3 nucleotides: TGTGCCATCAATCTAGCGGGAGATAATGAGCAGTTCTTC. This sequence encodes CAINLAGDNEQFF.

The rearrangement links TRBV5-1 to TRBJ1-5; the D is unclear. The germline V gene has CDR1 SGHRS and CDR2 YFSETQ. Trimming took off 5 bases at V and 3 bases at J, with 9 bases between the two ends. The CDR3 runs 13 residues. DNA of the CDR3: TGCGCCAGCAGGTGGGAGGACAATCAGCCCCAGCATTTT. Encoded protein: CASRWEDNQPQHF.

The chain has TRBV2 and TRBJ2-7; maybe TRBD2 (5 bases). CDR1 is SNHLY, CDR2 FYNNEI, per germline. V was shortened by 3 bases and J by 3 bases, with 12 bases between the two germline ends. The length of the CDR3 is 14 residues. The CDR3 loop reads CASSDLDFNYEQYF. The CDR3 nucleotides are TGTGCCAGCAGTGATCTGGACTTCAACTACGAGCAGTACTTC. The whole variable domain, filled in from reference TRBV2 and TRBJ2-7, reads EPEVTQTPSHQVTQMGQEVILRCVPISNHLYFYWYRQILGQKVEFLVSFYNNEISEKSEIFDDQFSVERPDGSNFTLKIRSTKLEDSAMYFCASSDLDFNYEQYFGPGTRLTVT.

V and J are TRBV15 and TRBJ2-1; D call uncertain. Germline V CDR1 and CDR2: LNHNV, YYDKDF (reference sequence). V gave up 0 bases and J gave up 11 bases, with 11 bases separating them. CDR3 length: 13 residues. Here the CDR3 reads CATSRDRSLKQFF. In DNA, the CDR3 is TGTGCCACCAGCAGAGATCGGAGTTTAAAGCAGTTCTTC.

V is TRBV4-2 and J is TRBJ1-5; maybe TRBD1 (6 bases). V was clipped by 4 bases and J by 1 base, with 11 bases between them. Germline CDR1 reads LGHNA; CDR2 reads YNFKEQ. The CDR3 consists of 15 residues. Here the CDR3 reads CASSLYRASNQPQHF. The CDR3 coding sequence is TGTGCCAGCAGCCTTTACAGGGCGAGCAATCAGCCCCAGCATTTT.

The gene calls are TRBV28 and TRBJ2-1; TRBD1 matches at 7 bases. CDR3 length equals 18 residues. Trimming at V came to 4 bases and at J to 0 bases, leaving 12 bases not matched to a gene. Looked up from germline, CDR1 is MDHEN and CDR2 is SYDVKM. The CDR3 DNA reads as TGTGCCAGCAGTTATGGGACAGCCTTTCTTAGCTCCTACAATGAGCAGTTCTTC. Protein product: CASSYGTAFLSSYNEQFF.

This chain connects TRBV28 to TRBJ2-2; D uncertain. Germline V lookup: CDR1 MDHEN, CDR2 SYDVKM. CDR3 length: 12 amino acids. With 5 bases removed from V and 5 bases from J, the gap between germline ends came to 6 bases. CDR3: CASSSSTGELFF. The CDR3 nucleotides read TGTGCCAGCAGTAGTTCGACCGGGGAGCTGTTTTTT.